These 17 T cell receptor beta chains originate from one sample sequenced in a study of T-cell memory formation after mild COVID-19. TCRdb redid the calling of the 5' RACE reads with MiXCR, one entry per CDR3 protein. Among approximately 300,000 distinct CDR3 sequences listed, roughly 15% were seen once. Sequencing was done on a sample of PBMCs or a T cell subset sorted from them (not recorded which). The receptors stem from a man in his late teens or twenties who had mild COVID-19 (a few samples of this study predate the infection). Cell type and time point are not known.

The chain joins TRBV27 to TRBJ2-6, with no clear D. Germline V lookup: CDR1 MNHEY, CDR2 SMNVEV (reference sequence). This CDR3 region has 15 residues. Trimming stripped 6 bases from V and 0 bases from J, with 9 bases between. The CDR3 spells CASSGGYSGANVLTF. In DNA form, the CDR3 reads TGTGCCAGCAGCGGCGGTTACTCTGGGGCCAACGTCCTGACTTTC. Together with reference TRBV27 and TRBJ2-6, the CDR3 gives the full variable domain: EAQVTQNPRYLITVTGKKLTVTCSQNMNHEYMSWYRQDPGLGLRQIYYSMNVEVTDKGDVPEGYKVSRKEKRNFPLILESPSPNQTSLYFCASSGGYSGANVLTFGAGSRLTVL.

Only a few counts were recorded for this clonotype. V usage is TRBV7-2 and J usage is TRBJ2-1, with 12 positions matching TRBD2. The V gene's germline CDR1 is SGHTA and CDR2 FQGNSA. J lost 7 bases, V lost 5 bases, and 6 bases had no gene match. This CDR3 contains 15 residues. The CDR3 here is CASSVGTSGLNEQFF. CDR3 sequence (DNA): TGTGCCAGCAGCGTTGGGACTAGCGGGCTTAATGAGCAGTTCTTC.

This clonotype was detected ten times or more. This chain joins TRBV4-1 and TRBJ2-3; D gene ambiguous. V was cut by 3 bases and J by 13 bases, with 2 bases left in between. The CDR3 spans 8 residues. Germline CDR1 reads MGHRA; CDR2 reads YSYEKL. This CDR3 reads CASSQKYF. The CDR3 DNA sequence: TGCGCCAGCAGCCAGAAGTATTTT.

The genes are TRBV9 and TRBJ2-2; either TRBD1 or TRBD2 may fit D (5 bases each). Germline V gene sequence: CDR1 SGDLS, CDR2 YYNGEE. The CDR3 length is 16 residues. Deletions cut 4 bases from V and 4 bases from J, with 17 bases between. This chain's CDR3 is CASSPRSGPPTGELFF. The CDR3 DNA is TGTGCCAGCAGCCCCCGCTCGGGACCGCCCACCGGGGAGCTGTTTTTT.

This clonotype has just a few counts. The chain has TRBV20-1 and TRBJ2-7, with a weak D call TRBD1 (5 bases). Trimming removed 0 bases from V and 5 bases from J, with 14 bases in between. The germline V gene has CDR1 DFQATT and CDR2 SNEGSKA (reference sequence). CDR3 length: 14 amino acids. Written as DNA, the CDR3 is TGCAGTGCTAGAGATAGTAGACAGAAGAACGAGCAGTACGTC. The encoded protein is CSARDSRQKNEQYV.

The sample holds a few counts of this clonotype. This rearrangement joins TRBV11-2 to TRBJ2-6, with 8 bases that match TRBD1. The CDR3 spans 18 residues. Germline V gene sequence: CDR1 SGHAT, CDR2 FQNNGV. J gave up 0 bases and V 5 bases, and 9 bases lay outside the gene matches. The CDR3 here is CASSPGARGLSGANVLTF. In nucleotides, the CDR3 is TGTGCCAGCAGCCCCGGGGCCAGGGGGCTCTCTGGGGCCAACGTCCTGACTTTC.

The chain links TRBV4-3 to TRBJ1-4, with 9 bases identical to TRBD1. The germline V gene encodes CDR1 LGHNA and CDR2 YSLEER. The CDR3 spans 17 residues. Germline trimming cut 1 base from V and 8 bases from J; bases unmatched to any gene: 11. The CDR3 sequence: CASSQALTGGLREKLFF. The CDR3 bases are TGCGCCAGCAGCCAAGCCCTGACAGGGGGACTTAGAGAAAAACTGTTTTTT.

This clonotype was detected a few times. The J gene is TRBJ1-2, the V gene TRBV24-1, with D unclear. CDR3 size: 13 residues. Trimming left V 5 bases short and J 3 bases short, with 9 bases between. Per germline, CDR1 KGHDR and CDR2 SFDVKD. CDR3 coding DNA: TGTGCCACCAGTGTCGGGCCCTACTATGGCTACACCTTC. This sequence encodes CATSVGPYYGYTF.

This clonotype was seen a handful of times. V gene TRBV6-5 combines with J gene TRBJ2-2, with D tentatively TRBD1 (6 bases). The ends were cut back, 6 bases at V and 6 bases at J, with 14 bases in the middle. Germline V gene data show CDR1 as MNHEY and CDR2 as SVGAGI. This CDR3 is 14 amino acids long. The CDR3 region has the DNA TGTGCCAGCAGGAAAACAGGGTGGTCCGGGGAGCTGTTTTTT. Amino acids: CASRKTGWSGELFF.

Sample share makes this clonotype large (0.1 to 1%). The chain recombines TRBV15 with TRBJ2-2; 11 nucleotides match TRBD2. The V gene's germline CDR1 is LNHNV and CDR2 YYDKDF (reference sequence). This CDR3 has 20 amino acids. V gave up 0 bases and J gave up 5 bases; unmatched junction bases: 14. The CDR3 DNA follows: TGTGCCACCAGCAGAGATGTAGAGGTGTTGGCTAGCGGGGGGACCGGGGAGCTGTTTTTT. This codes for CATSRDVEVLASGGTGELFF.

This chain connects TRBV6-5 to TRBJ1-4, with a weak D call TRBD1 (5 bases). Germline assignment: CDR1 MNHEY and CDR2 SVGAGI. V lost 1 base and J 2 bases, leaving 14 bases between the germline ends. This CDR3 has 17 residues. Written as DNA, the CDR3 is TGTGCCAGCAGTTACTGGCCAGGGAAGGGCACTAATGAAAAACTGTTTTTT. Residues: CASSYWPGKGTNEKLFF.

The chain employs TRBV12-3 or TRBV12-4 and TRBJ2-5, with 7 bases matching TRBD2. Losses at the gene ends were 7 bases for V and 1 base for J; bases not matched to a gene: 9. This CDR3 contains 15 residues. For the CDR3, the DNA is TGTGCCAGCAACCGCGGGGGTCCGGGCCAAGAGACCCAGTACTTC. As protein: CASNRGGPGQETQYF.

In nucleotides, the CDR3 is TGTGCCAGCTCAATCGACAGAGAGCAGTACTTC. This sequence encodes CASSIDREQYF. The genes are TRBV18 and TRBJ2-7, with a tentative D call TRBD1 (5 bases). The CDR3 contains 11 residues. Germline CDR1 is KGHSH and CDR2 is LQKENI. V lost 5 bases and J 7 bases, leaving 9 bases between the germline ends.

The rearrangement joins TRBV5-6 to TRBJ2-7; TRBD2 might be the D (6 bases). Trimming removed 3 bases at V and 4 bases at J, with 14 bases between. This CDR3 region has 14 residues. CDR1 and CDR2 from the germline V gene are SGHDT and YYEEEE. The chain's CDR3 is CASSSYRGTYEQYF. DNA for the CDR3: TGTGCCAGCAGCTCCTACCGCGGGACTTACGAGCAGTACTTC.

This clonotype was picked up many times. V is TRBV7-9 and J is TRBJ2-3; TRBD2 matches 12 bases. The CDR3 totals 15 residues. The ends lost 2 bases at V and 6 bases at J; junction bases unmatched: 3. CDR1 is SEHNR and CDR2 is FQNEAQ in the germline V gene (reference sequence). The CDR3 here is CASSLRGTSGDTQYF. As DNA, the CDR3 is TGTGCCAGCAGCTTAAGGGGGACTAGCGGGGATACGCAGTATTTT.

The sample holds a few counts of this clonotype. The V gene is TRBV28, the J gene TRBJ2-4, with a tentative D call TRBD1 (5 bases). CDR1 and CDR2 from the germline V gene are MDHEN and SYDVKM. CDR3 size: 15 residues. V lost 3 bases and J 4 bases, leaving 13 bases between the germline ends. For the CDR3, the DNA is TGTGCCAGCAGTTTGGCCGAGGCAGGGAAAAACATTCAGTACTTC. Translated, it gives CASSLAEAGKNIQYF.

This clonotype was counted between two and nine times. V usage is TRBV4-2 and J usage is TRBJ2-1; the match to TRBD2 covers 8 bases. Trimming cost V 0 bases and J 10 bases; bases outside gene matches: 14. The CDR3 spans 17 residues. The germline CDR1 and CDR2 sequences are LGHNA and YNFKEQ. The CDR3 coding sequence is TGTGCCAGCAGCCAAGATATGGCGGGGGGTCCCGTCCAGGAGCAGTTCTTC. It yields the protein CASSQDMAGGPVQEQFF.